This T cell receptor (beta chain) was sequenced during a study of vaccination effects on CD4 cells after COVID-19. As for the study in general: Either the BNT162b2 or mRNA-1273 vaccine was given to participants in two doses. Broader study findings: The study had few convalescent patients and no early post-infection timepoints.

From germline, CDR1 is KGHSH and CDR2 LQKENI. This CDR3 is built from 13 residues. The V end was cut by 8 bases, the J end by 0 bases, with 11 bases between. Isolating CD4+ T cells followed less than 12 days of culture. Sometime from March through December 2020, the person acquired a SARS-CoV-2 infection that PCR confirmed. Remarks on this clone: Its antigen remains unknown.

Sequencing used immunoSEQ multiplex PCR; TCRdb keeps in-frame clones, though not all of them. Seen here are about 47,000 clones, 70% to 80% observed once, and the top ten hold roughly 12%. This specimen consisted of CD4+ T cells from PBMCs cultured without peptide, obtained before COVID-19 vaccination. The receptor was derived from a human donor who had a prior SARS-CoV-2 infection. The rearrangement links TRBV18 to TRBJ2-7; either TRBD1 or TRBD2 may supply D (6 bases each). The CDR3: CASARDNSYEQYF. The CDR3 DNA follows: TGTGCCAGCGCGCGGGACAACTCCTACGAGCAGTACTTC.